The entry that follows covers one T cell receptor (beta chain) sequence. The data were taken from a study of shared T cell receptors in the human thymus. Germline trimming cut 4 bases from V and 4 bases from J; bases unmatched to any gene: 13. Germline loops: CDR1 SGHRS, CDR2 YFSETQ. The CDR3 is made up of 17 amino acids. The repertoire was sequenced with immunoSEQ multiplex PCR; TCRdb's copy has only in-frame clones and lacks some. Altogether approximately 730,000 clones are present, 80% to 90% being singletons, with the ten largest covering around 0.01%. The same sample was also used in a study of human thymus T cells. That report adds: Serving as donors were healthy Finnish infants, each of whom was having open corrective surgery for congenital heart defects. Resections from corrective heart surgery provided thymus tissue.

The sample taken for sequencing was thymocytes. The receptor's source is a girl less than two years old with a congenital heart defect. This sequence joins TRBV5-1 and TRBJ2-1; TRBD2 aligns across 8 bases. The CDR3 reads CASSPETGTRLYNEQFF. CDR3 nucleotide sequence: TGCGCCAGCAGCCCGGAAACCGGGACTAGACTTTACAATGAGCAGTTCTTC.